These 21 T cell receptor beta chains were sequenced from one sample in a study of cytomegalovirus exposure and HLA in healthy donors. Using immunoSEQ multiplex PCR, the repertoire was profiled, and TCRdb retains in-frame clones only, with some absent. In the table there are roughly 190,000 clones, around 86% of which are singletons. The sequencing input was PBMCs. The receptors originated from a woman aged 18-29 years in good health and CMV-seronegative.

This chain connects TRBV28 to TRBJ2-2, with D maybe TRBD2 (6 bases). This CDR3 region has 15 residues. Trimming cost V 11 bases and J 4 bases, with 20 bases left between them. The germline V gene encodes CDR1 MDHEN and CDR2 SYDVKM. The CDR3 is CAVTSLEGTTGELFF. In DNA, the CDR3 is TGTGCCGTTACTTCACTGGAGGGGACCACCGGGGAGCTGTTTTTT.

This chain joins TRBV10-3 and TRBJ1-1; no reliable D call. The CDR3 is 13 residues long. Germline loops: CDR1 ENHRY, CDR2 SYGVKD. Trimming stripped 7 bases from V and 7 bases from J, with 16 bases between. In DNA, the CDR3 is TGTGCCATCAACGTCGGACGGGAGGGTGAAGCTTTCTTT. It is translated as CAINVGREGEAFF.

The chain recombines TRBV5-1 with TRBJ2-1; D is ambiguous. Trimming shortened V by 0 bases and J by 8 bases, and 9 bases separated the two germline ends. This CDR3 is 13 amino acids long. The germline CDR1 and CDR2 sequences are SGHRS and YFSETQ. The chain's CDR3 is CASSLDSTYEQFF. The CDR3 DNA follows: TGCGCCAGCAGCTTGGATAGCACCTATGAGCAGTTCTTC. Full variable domain (remainder filled in from reference TRBV5-1 and TRBJ2-1): KAGVTQTPRYLIKTRGQQVTLSCSPISGHRSVSWYQQTPGQGLQFLFEYFSETQRNKGNFPGRFSGRQFSNSRSEMNVSTLELGDSALYLCASSLDSTYEQFFGPGTRLTVL.

The chain couples TRBV2 to TRBJ2-2; TRBD1 agrees at 9 bases. With V trimmed by 7 bases and J by 5 bases, 5 bases remained unmatched. Germline lookup yields CDR1 SNHLY and CDR2 FYNNEI. The CDR3 covers 14 residues. The CDR3 DNA reads TGTGCCAGCACTGGACAGGGGCGGACCGGGGAGCTGTTTTTT. It yields the protein CASTGQGRTGELFF.

This sequence joins TRBV7-2 and TRBJ1-5, with no clear D. This CDR3 region has 13 residues. V shed 4 bases and J shed 6 bases, with 10 bases lying between them. Germline loops: CDR1 SGHTA, CDR2 FQGNSA. The CDR3 nucleotides read TGTGCCAGCAGCTCCGGTGCACGTCAGCCCCAGCATTTT. It encodes CASSSGARQPQHF.

This chain joins TRBV2 and TRBJ2-1; 9 bases match TRBD1. Germline trimming cut 5 bases from V and 7 bases from J; bases unmatched to any gene: 9. The CDR3 has 15 amino acids. Germline V gives CDR1 SNHLY, CDR2 FYNNEI. In DNA, the CDR3 is TGTGCCAGCAGTCCCCCGGGACAGGGCCCGAATGAGCAGTTCTTC. This encodes CASSPPGQGPNEQFF.

The rearrangement joins TRBV19 to TRBJ2-7; weak D call: TRBD2 (5 bases). The CDR3 runs to 13 residues. Trimming shortened V by 0 bases and J by 7 bases, and 10 bases separated the two germline ends. CDR1 LNHDA and CDR2 SQIVND come from the germline V gene (reference sequence). The CDR3 loop reads CASSIDKRAEQYF. The CDR3 bases are TGTGCCAGTAGTATAGATAAGAGGGCAGAGCAGTACTTC.

V usage is TRBV12-5 and J usage is TRBJ2-1; 8 positions match TRBD2. The CDR3 length is 16 residues. Per the germline V gene, CDR1 is LGHNT and CDR2 is FRNRAP. V shed 3 bases, J shed 1 base, and the junction held 5 bases outside the gene matches. The CDR3 region has the DNA TGTGCTAGTGGTTTTTTCACGGGGGGGTCCTACAATGAGCAGTTCTTC. It specifies CASGFFTGGSYNEQFF. The entire variable domain, with the rest obtained from reference TRBV12-5 and TRBJ2-1, is as follows: DARVTQTPRHKVTEMGQEVTMRCQPILGHNTVFWYRQTMMQGLELLAYFRNRAPLDDSGMPKDRFSAEMPDATLATLKIQPSEPRDSAVYFCASGFFTGGSYNEQFFGPGTRLTVL.

The V and J genes are TRBV5-4 and TRBJ1-1; 8 bases agree with TRBD1. CDR3 length equals 16 residues. The J segment lost 2 bases and the V segment lost 1 base, leaving 7 bases of the junction unmatched. Germline V lookup: CDR1 SGHNT, CDR2 YYREEE (reference sequence). DNA of the CDR3: TGTGCCAGCAGCTTGTGGGGACAGGCCACTAACACTGAAGCTTTCTTT. Encoded protein: CASSLWGQATNTEAFF. Combining the CDR3 with reference TRBV5-4 and TRBJ1-1 gives the whole variable domain ETGVTQSPTHLIKTRGQQVTLRCSSQSGHNTVSWYQQALGQGPQFIFQYYREEENGRGNFPPRFSGLQFPNYSSELNVNALELDDSALYLCASSLWGQATNTEAFFGQGTRLTVV.

The gene calls are TRBV6-5 and TRBJ1-1, with D unclear. The germline V and J ends were trimmed by 7 bases and 1 base, with 10 bases remaining between them. Germline V gene lookup returns CDR1 MNHEY and CDR2 SVGAGI. The length of the CDR3 is 13 residues. The CDR3 DNA reads as TGTGCCAGCATGCCAGATTGGAACACTGAAGCTTTCTTT. Translating it yields CASMPDWNTEAFF.

On this clone: Mismatch with germline at one junction end may stem from a read error. Distinct nucleotide sequences in the sample also encode this CDR3. The J gene is TRBJ2-4, the V gene TRBV30; a possible D gene is TRBD2 (7 bases). From germline, CDR1 is GTSNPN and CDR2 SVGIG (reference sequence). This CDR3 contains 17 residues. The CDR3 spells CAWSAGGSGAAKNIQYF. CDR3 nucleotides: TGTGCCTGGAGTGCCGGGGGGTCGGGGGCCGCCAAAAACATTCAGTACTTT.

J is TRBJ1-1 and V is TRBV6-5, with D maybe TRBD1 (6 bases). This CDR3 is built from 14 residues. Trimming removed 2 bases from V and 3 bases from J, with 10 bases in between. Germline CDR1 is MNHEY and CDR2 is SVGAGI. The CDR3, as DNA: TGTGCCAGCAGTTACGGAGGGGGGGACACTGAAGCTTTCTTT. Translation: CASSYGGGDTEAFF.

This clone appeared once. The chain uses TRBV4-1 and TRBJ1-1; possible D gene TRBD1, 5 bases. V was trimmed by 4 bases and J by 11 bases, leaving 14 bases between them. CDR1 and CDR2 (germline): MGHRA, YSYEKL. The CDR3 totals 12 residues. The CDR3 region is CASSPGLVPAFF. CDR3 nucleotide sequence: TGCGCCAGCAGCCCGGGACTTGTTCCGGCTTTCTTT.

The J gene is TRBJ1-2, the V gene TRBV6-8; a weak D match, TRBD1 (6 bases). The CDR3 consists of 21 residues. The germline CDR1 and CDR2 sequences are MNHGY and SAAAGT. Trimming took off 8 bases at V and 4 bases at J, with 38 bases between the two ends. The CDR3 loop reads CASGTATGSVLSRFSSYGYTF. CDR3 nucleotide sequence: TGTGCCAGCGGTACTGCGACAGGTTCAGTTCTGAGTCGGTTCTCTAGCTATGGCTACACCTTC.

V usage is TRBV7-8 and J usage is TRBJ1-2; D is ambiguous. This CDR3 spans 15 amino acids. Trimming took 3 bases from V and 7 from J, leaving 18 bases between them. The germline CDR1 and CDR2 sequences are SGHVS and FQNEAQ. The CDR3 here is CASSFKGTGSGGYTF. The CDR3 DNA reads as TGTGCCAGCAGCTTTAAGGGAACGGGGAGTGGTGGCTACACCTTC.

The chain uses TRBV6-1 and TRBJ1-1; 7 bases fit TRBD1. Germline CDR1 reads MNHNS; CDR2 reads SASEGT. The CDR3 covers 14 residues. Trimming removed 6 bases from V and 6 bases from J; junction bases left unmatched: 10. The CDR3 DNA reads as TGTGCCAGCAGCACGGACAGGTACGGGGCTGAAGCTTTCTTT. Its translation: CASSTDRYGAEAFF.

V gene TRBV5-1 combines with J gene TRBJ2-7; D gene unclear. Trimming left V 0 bases short and J 3 bases short, with 13 bases between. The germline gives CDR1 SGHRS, CDR2 YFSETQ. The CDR3 consists of 15 residues. The CDR3, as DNA: TGCGCCAGCAGCTTGGCCGATAGAATTCTCTACGAGCAGTACTTC. It specifies CASSLADRILYEQYF.

The gene calls are TRBV10-3 and TRBJ2-4, with 8 bases fitting TRBD2. Trimming cost V 8 bases and J 0 bases; bases outside gene matches: 6. Germline V gene lookup returns CDR1 ENHRY and CDR2 SYGVKD. The CDR3 contains 15 residues. CDR3 region: CAIAGTSIAKNIQYF. The CDR3 DNA reads as TGTGCCATCGCCGGGACTAGTATAGCCAAAAACATTCAGTACTTC.

The chain uses TRBV9 and TRBJ2-2; D is perhaps TRBD1 (5 bases). Deletions cut 3 bases from V and 3 bases from J, with 15 bases between. The CDR3 totals 16 residues. Germline lookup yields CDR1 SGDLS and CDR2 YYNGEE. The CDR3: CASSGRGIWDTGELFF. In DNA form, the CDR3 reads TGTGCCAGCAGCGGAAGGGGAATATGGGACACCGGGGAGCTGTTTTTT.

The chain carries TRBV4-1 and TRBJ1-5; a weak D match, TRBD1 (5 bases). The V gene lost 0 bases and the J gene lost 6 bases, with 12 bases spanning the gap. The CDR3 contains 15 residues. CDR1 and CDR2 from the germline V gene are MGHRA and YSYEKL. This chain's CDR3 is CASSQDGGAGQPQHF. The DNA of the CDR3 is TGCGCCAGCAGCCAAGACGGAGGGGCTGGTCAGCCCCAGCATTTT.

The chain links TRBV10-3 to TRBJ2-2; possibly TRBD1 for D (6 bases). CDR1 is ENHRY, CDR2 SYGVKD, per germline. Deletions cut 4 bases from V and 3 bases from J, with 18 bases between. This CDR3 comprises 17 residues. CDR3 protein: CAISVLKGTSHTGELFF. CDR3 DNA: TGTGCCATCAGTGTTCTAAAAGGGACATCGCACACCGGGGAGCTGTTTTTT.